This T cell receptor beta chain was sequenced during a study of human T cells and chemical hapten exposure. This CDR3 spans 15 amino acids. V lost 4 bases, J lost 6 bases, and 11 bases stayed unmatched. Germline lookup yields CDR1 SGDLS and CDR2 YYNGEE. The sample holds many counts of this clonotype. Specified time point: patch test 3, about 24 weeks after DPC sensitization. Treatment noted: therapeutic diphenylcyclopropenone sensitization with weekly scalp DPC. MiXCR, applied by TCRdb to the RACE reads, yields one record per CDR3 protein. The sample has 28,000 or so distinct CDR3 sequences; 4.5% to 7.5% are singletons.

The source is a man aged 25 to 40 with alopecia areata. Some clones in this sample may be carry-over from other donors' samples. The sequences come from whole blood, collected in connection with sensitization to the hapten diphenylcyclopropenone (DPC). V gene TRBV9 combines with J gene TRBJ2-3; 7 bases align to TRBD1. CDR3 loop: CASSRLGQTLDTQYF. The DNA for the CDR3 is TGTGCCAGCAGCAGGTTGGGACAGACTTTGGATACGCAGTATTTT. Looking up the rest from reference TRBV9 and TRBJ2-3 gives the full variable domain: DSGVTQTPKHLITATGQRVTLRCSPRSGDLSVYWYQQSLDQGLQFLIQYYNGEERAKGNILERFSAQQFPDLHSELNLSSLELGDSALYFCASSRLGQTLDTQYFGPGTRLTVL.